A selection of T cell receptor beta chains follows, all from one sample in a study of blood T cell repertoires in COVID-19. TCRdb keeps only in-frame clones here, not all; method: immunoSEQ multiplex PCR. This table has 120,000 to 150,000 clones, about 87% appearing once. Source material: peripheral blood. These receptors were collected from a woman aged 50 to 65 with acute or convalescent COVID-19. Each CDR3 is given with its conserved first and last residue. D genes are given only for firm matches. Part of the rows lack a size; the others show once, few, many or a class for expanded clones.

CDR3 protein	CDR3 DNA	clone size	V gene	D gene	J gene
CASDRGGENTGELFF	TGCGCCAGCGACCGCGGGGGCGAGAACACCGGGGAGCTGTTTTTT	-	TRBV5-1	-	TRBJ2-2
CASSEALLGAGASYNEQFF	TGTGCCAGCAGTGAAGCGCTTCTCGGGGCGGGGGCCTCCTACAATGAGCAGTTCTTC	-	TRBV6-1	-	TRBJ2-1
CASSVGPRVTTGQPQHF	TGTGCCAGCAGCGTAGGCCCCAGGGTAACGACGGGTCAGCCCCAGCATTTT	-	TRBV9	-	TRBJ1-5
CASSATLVEPVGPQHF	TGTGCCAGCAGTGCCACCCTAGTAGAGCCCGTCGGGCCCCAGCATTTT	-	TRBV2	-	TRBJ1-5
CASSSLQGRNQPQHF	TGTGCCAGCAGCTCGTTACAGGGGCGCAATCAGCCCCAGCATTTT	few	TRBV11-2	TRBD1	TRBJ1-5
CASSQGQGITEAFF	TGCGCCAGCAGCCAGGGACAGGGGATCACTGAAGCTTTCTTT	few	TRBV4-1	TRBD1	TRBJ1-1
CASSSQGVGIYEQYF	TGTGCCAGCAGCTCCCAGGGGGTTGGAATCTACGAGCAGTACTTC	-	TRBV6-5	TRBD1	TRBJ2-7
CSASSTGGQPYEQYF	TGCAGTGCTAGTTCGACAGGGGGCCAGCCCTATGAGCAGTACTTC	-	TRBV20-1	TRBD1	TRBJ2-7
CASSHDIYGYTF	TGTGCCAGCAGCCACGACATATATGGCTACACCTTC	few	TRBV3-1/TRBV3-2	-	TRBJ1-2
CASSLEGLAGAYNEQFF	TGTGCCAGCAGCTTGGAGGGACTAGCGGGAGCCTACAATGAGCAGTTCTTC	-	TRBV5-6	TRBD2	TRBJ2-1
CASSSLAGAPGELFF	TGTGCCAGTAGTAGTCTAGCGGGAGCCCCCGGGGAGCTGTTTTTT	-	TRBV19	TRBD2	TRBJ2-2
CASSSDRGYQPQHF	TGTGCCAGCAGTTCGGACAGGGGCTATCAGCCCCAGCATTTT	-	TRBV6-5	TRBD1	TRBJ1-5
CASSVVENLRYGYTF	TGTGCCAGCAGCGTAGTAGAGAACCTCCGCTATGGCTACACCTTC	-	TRBV9	-	TRBJ1-2
CARTPTGPSNYGYTF	TGTGCCCGAACCCCGACAGGGCCTTCTAACTATGGCTACACCTTC	-	TRBV6-5	TRBD1	TRBJ1-2
CASSQPLLAGGTGELFF	TGTGCCAGCAGCCAACCCTTACTAGCGGGGGGCACCGGGGAGCTGTTTTTT	-	TRBV3-1/TRBV3-2	TRBD2	TRBJ2-2
CASSWGLSNEQYF	TGTGCCAGCAGTTGGGGGCTTAGTAACGAGCAGTACTTC	-	TRBV27	-	TRBJ2-7
CASGQGPNTEAFF	TGTGCCTCCGGACAAGGACCTAACACTGAAGCTTTCTTT	few	TRBV19	-	TRBJ1-1
CASSPRVSSYEQYF	TGTGCCAGCAGTCCCCGGGTCTCCTCCTACGAGCAGTACTTC	-	TRBV27	-	TRBJ2-7